The sequence of this T cell receptor (beta chain) was determined in a study of response to subunit inactivated influenza vaccine. The CDR3 loop spans 14 amino acids. Germline-derived CDR1 and CDR2 are MNHEY and SVGEGT. Points on this clonotype: The junction differs from germline at one of its ends, possibly a read error.

TCRdb reprocessed the RT-PCR reads with MiXCR, giving one entry per CDR3 protein. The data contain about 570,000 distinct CDR3 sequences, about 11% of them singletons. These records were also assigned to another study, of T cells expressing NK-cell markers. That paper notes: It was by 5'RACE template switching with UMIs that TCR beta cDNA was made.

Sample: PBMCs from blood, taken on the day of vaccination. The chain has TRBV6-2 or TRBV6-3 and TRBJ2-5; maybe TRBD2 (5 bases). The sequence came from a man aged 50-60 years who received an inactivated influenza vaccine. Here the CDR3 DNA reads TGTGCCGGCAGACCATCCCGGGGTCAAGAGACCCAGTACTTC. Translated: CAGRPSRGQETQYF.